The 25 T cell receptor beta chains given below trace back to one sample, sequenced in a study of T cell responses to AZD1222 COVID-19 vaccine. Repertoires were generated with immunoSEQ multiplex PCR, while TCRdb's copy carries only in-frame clones and drops some. Among some 200,000 clones listed, approximately 90% were seen once. The sequencing used peripheral blood, collected on day 0 of AZD1222 vaccination. All receptors derive from an adult in good health.

The J gene is TRBJ2-7, the V gene TRBV5-5, with a weak D call TRBD2 (6 bases). The CDR3 is 14 amino acids. V lost 4 bases, J lost 4 bases, and 15 bases lay in between. Germline V lookup: CDR1 SGHKS, CDR2 YYEKEE (reference sequence). The DNA for the CDR3 is TGTGCCAGCAGCCCTGCGGGGACTTCATACGAGCAGTACTTC. It is translated as CASSPAGTSYEQYF.

The CDR3 here is CASSDRKNIQYF. The CDR3 nucleotides are TGCGCCAGCAGTGACCGCAAAAACATTCAGTACTTC. This rearrangement joins TRBV10-2 to TRBJ2-4; D call uncertain. Looked up from germline, CDR1 is WSHSY and CDR2 is SAAADI. The CDR3 loop spans 12 amino acids. The ends were cut back, 3 bases at V and 3 bases at J, with 3 bases in the middle.

The chain links TRBV29-1 to TRBJ1-2; TRBD1 matches at 7 bases. The CDR3 has 13 amino acids. Per germline, CDR1 SQVTM and CDR2 ANQGSEA. V gave up 7 bases and J gave up 4 bases; unmatched junction bases: 9. The DNA of the CDR3 is TGCAGCGCTCCCTTGACAGGGAGCTATGGCTACACCTTC. Translation: CSAPLTGSYGYTF.

V gene TRBV27 combines with J gene TRBJ2-1, with D perhaps TRBD1 (5 bases). V was cut by 1 base and J by 4 bases, with 8 bases left in between. This CDR3 comprises 14 residues. Germline V gives CDR1 MNHEY, CDR2 SMNVEV (reference sequence). This CDR3 is CASSLLGQYNEQFF. The CDR3 coding sequence is TGTGCCAGCAGTTTATTGGGGCAGTACAATGAGCAGTTCTTC.

This chain connects TRBV2 to TRBJ2-1; D is unclear. V gave up 3 bases and J gave up 0 bases, with 9 bases separating them. CDR3 length equals 15 residues. The germline V gene encodes CDR1 SNHLY and CDR2 FYNNEI. CDR3 sequence (DNA): TGTGCCAGCAGTGATAGCCGGAGCTCCTACAATGAGCAGTTCTTC. Protein: CASSDSRSSYNEQFF.

This clone was counted once. The rearrangement uses TRBV5-1 and TRBJ1-1; D ambiguous. V was pared by 2 bases and J by 0 bases, with 8 bases between. Per the germline V gene, CDR1 is SGHRS and CDR2 is YFSETQ. The CDR3 covers 14 residues. CDR3 sequence reads: CASSFRGVNTEAFF. The CDR3 DNA sequence: TGCGCCAGCAGCTTCCGGGGTGTGAACACTGAAGCTTTCTTT.

The chain has TRBV19 and TRBJ2-5; tentative D call: TRBD1 (6 bases). Trimming removed 6 bases at V and 0 bases at J, with 14 bases between. The CDR3 sequence is 15 residues long. Germline V gives CDR1 LNHDA, CDR2 SQIVND (reference sequence). CDR3 DNA: TGTGCCAGTAGCACTGAGACAGGCTACCAAGAGACCCAGTACTTC. It specifies CASSTETGYQETQYF.

J is TRBJ1-2 and V is TRBV6-5; no clear D gene. CDR1 is MNHEY, CDR2 SVGAGI, per germline. The CDR3 is made up of 14 amino acids. V dropped 2 bases and J dropped 7 bases, with 14 bases sitting between them. The CDR3 sequence is CASSYNPVVGGYTF. The CDR3 nucleotides are TGTGCCAGCAGTTACAACCCCGTTGTAGGTGGCTACACCTTC.

V is TRBV3-1 (or the pseudogene TRBV3-2) and J is TRBJ2-7, with 10 bases identical to TRBD1. Germline V gene lookup returns CDR1 LGHDT and CDR2 YNNKEL (reference sequence). There are 15 residues in the CDR3. The V gene end was trimmed by 1 base and the J gene end by 5 bases; junction bases not matched to a gene: 5. CDR3 residues: CASSQGRDRGHEQYF. The CDR3 DNA reads as TGTGCCAGCAGCCAAGGTCGGGACAGGGGCCACGAGCAGTACTTC.

The chain has TRBV9 and TRBJ1-2, with 9 nucleotides matching TRBD1. Per germline, CDR1 SGDLS and CDR2 YYNGEE. V lost 3 bases, J lost 4 bases, and 10 bases stayed unmatched. This CDR3 has 16 residues. The CDR3 protein is CASSAKLDRGLYGYTF. The CDR3 nucleotides are TGTGCCAGCAGCGCTAAATTGGACAGGGGTCTCTATGGCTACACCTTC.

This sequence joins TRBV20-1 and TRBJ2-4; D is perhaps TRBD2 (5 bases). The CDR3 runs to 15 residues. Germline V gives CDR1 DFQATT, CDR2 SNEGSKA (reference sequence). V was cut by 3 bases and J by 0 bases, with 12 bases left in between. The CDR3 DNA sequence: TGCAGTGCTAGTGAGGAGGAGACAGCCAAAAACATTCAGTACTTC. Residues: CSASEEETAKNIQYF.

The gene calls are TRBV3-1 (or the pseudogene TRBV3-2) and TRBJ2-7; 8 bases agree with TRBD2. Germline assignment: CDR1 LGHDT and CDR2 YNNKEL (reference sequence). The V and J ends lost 3 bases and 2 bases, in that order; junction bases with no gene match: 6. The CDR3 loop spans 15 amino acids. CDR3 in DNA: TGTGCCAGCAGCCAGGCCGGGACTAGTGCCTACGAGCAGTACTTC. It encodes CASSQAGTSAYEQYF.

The chain couples TRBV4-1 to TRBJ2-7; D may be TRBD1 (5 bases). The V gene lost 3 bases and the J gene lost 5 bases, with 14 bases spanning the gap. This CDR3 is built from 14 residues. CDR1 MGHRA and CDR2 YSYEKL come from the germline V gene. The CDR3 loop reads CASSHNQGSDEQYF. The DNA for the CDR3 is TGCGCCAGCAGCCATAACCAGGGTTCCGACGAGCAGTACTTC.

The chain links TRBV5-4 to TRBJ1-1; a weak D match, TRBD1 (5 bases). The germline CDR1 and CDR2 sequences are SGHNT and YYREEE (reference sequence). The V end was cut by 4 bases, the J end by 7 bases, with 17 bases between. The length of the CDR3 is 14 residues. The CDR3 DNA follows: TGTGCCAGCAGCGCTAAACGGGACCGCGATGAAGCTTTCTTT. Amino acid sequence: CASSAKRDRDEAFF.

The CDR3 region has the DNA TGTGCCAGCAGCGACGGGGACAGGGGGAATAACGAGCAGTACTTC. Protein: CASSDGDRGNNEQYF. The chain links TRBV9 to TRBJ2-7; TRBD1 aligns across 11 bases. The CDR3 has 15 amino acids. Germline CDR1 SGDLS, CDR2 YYNGEE. V gave up 3 bases and J gave up 5 bases; unmatched junction bases: 7.

This rearrangement joins TRBV5-6 to TRBJ2-5; D is unclear. V dropped 0 bases and J dropped 7 bases, with 10 bases sitting between them. Germline CDR1 and CDR2: SGHDT and YYEEEE. The CDR3 spans 13 residues. CDR3 protein: CASSLARKGTQYF. CDR3 DNA sequence: TGTGCCAGCAGCTTGGCACGGAAAGGGACCCAGTACTTC.

This clone was seen only a few times. The chain is built from TRBV4-2 and TRBJ2-3; D is ambiguous. There are 17 residues in the CDR3. CDR1 and CDR2 (germline): LGHNA, YNFKEQ. V dropped 0 bases and J dropped 0 bases, with 13 bases sitting between them. CDR3 DNA: TGTGCCAGCAGCCAAGATCCGCACTCGGCTAGCACAGATACGCAGTATTTT. This codes for CASSQDPHSASTDTQYF.

V usage is TRBV27 and J usage is TRBJ1-1; D gene ambiguous. V dropped 3 bases and J dropped 0 bases, with 5 bases sitting between them. CDR1 and CDR2 from the germline V gene are MNHEY and SMNVEV (reference sequence). The CDR3 is 13 residues long. The CDR3 sequence: CASSFRMNTEAFF. CDR3 nucleotides: TGTGCCAGCAGTTTCCGGATGAACACTGAAGCTTTCTTT.

This clone came up once. The V call is TRBV5-1, the J call TRBJ2-3; D gene ambiguous. The CDR3 covers 13 residues. V was shortened by 0 bases and J by 0 bases, with 2 bases between the two germline ends. CDR1 and CDR2 from the germline V gene are SGHRS and YFSETQ. This CDR3 is CASSLGSTDTQYF. CDR3 sequence (DNA): TGCGCCAGCAGCTTGGGAAGCACAGATACGCAGTATTTT.

The chain employs TRBV9 and TRBJ1-2; perhaps TRBD1 as D (5 bases). Germline V CDR1 and CDR2: SGDLS, YYNGEE. The CDR3 is 15 residues long. With 3 bases removed from V and 2 bases from J, the gap between germline ends came to 14 bases. The DNA for the CDR3 is TGTGCCAGCAGCGCGCGGGGCTCGGAGAACTATGGCTACACCTTC. Its protein product is CASSARGSENYGYTF.

This chain links TRBV11-3 with TRBJ2-5, with no clear D. Looked up from germline, CDR1 is SGHNT and CDR2 is YENEEA. This CDR3 contains 14 residues. Deletions cut 3 bases from V and 1 base from J, with 9 bases between. The CDR3 reads CASSFSGPQETQYF. CDR3 DNA: TGTGCCAGCAGCTTCTCGGGCCCCCAAGAGACCCAGTACTTC.

The chain has TRBV7-6 and TRBJ1-1, with D possibly being TRBD1 (5 bases). V lost 5 bases and J 4 bases, leaving 11 bases between the germline ends. The CDR3 contains 13 residues. In germline, CDR1 is SGHVS, CDR2 FNYEAQ. The CDR3 here is CASSNRDPTEAFF. The CDR3 nucleotides read TGTGCCAGCAGCAACCGGGACCCCACTGAAGCTTTCTTT.

The rearrangement links TRBV6-1 to TRBJ2-7; 7 positions match TRBD1. The germline CDR1 and CDR2 sequences are MNHNS and SASEGT. J lost 0 bases, V lost 4 bases, and 12 bases had no gene match. The CDR3 is 17 amino acids. In DNA form, the CDR3 reads TGTGCCAGCAGTGTCATTCCCTCAGGGACAGCCTCCTACGAGCAGTACTTC. It is translated as CASSVIPSGTASYEQYF.

The chain combines TRBV29-1 with TRBJ2-2, with 7 bases lining up with TRBD1. V was clipped by 4 bases and J by 4 bases; unmatched bases: 3. Per germline, CDR1 SQVTM and CDR2 ANQGSEA. This CDR3 region has 13 residues. The chain's CDR3 is CSVGGQTTGELFF. As DNA, the CDR3 is TGCAGCGTTGGGGGACAGACCACCGGGGAGCTGTTTTTT.

The gene calls are TRBV5-1 and TRBJ2-7; no clear D gene. The V and J ends lost 0 bases and 0 bases respectively, with 7 bases between them. Germline CDR1 SGHRS, CDR2 YFSETQ. This CDR3 contains 14 residues. This chain's CDR3 is CASSLVTGSYEQYF. CDR3 coding DNA: TGCGCCAGCAGCTTGGTTACGGGCTCCTACGAGCAGTACTTC.